This T cell receptor (beta chain) is from a study of blood T cell repertoires in COVID-19. This clone was detected only once. Authors' analysis steps: Counts of nucleated cells, estimated from reference gene primer amplification, were obtained. The repertoire was sequenced with immunoSEQ multiplex PCR; TCRdb's copy has only in-frame clones and lacks some. V, J and clone size are those of that table, while D and trimming were read from the DNA. This sample has some 40,000 clones, with roughly nine tenths found just once. Per germline, CDR1 MNHEY and CDR2 SMNVEV (reference sequence). V shed 4 bases, J shed 9 bases, and the junction held 5 bases outside the gene matches. CDR3 length equals 14 residues.

The sequence derives from a woman aged 30 to 39 in a cohort sampled during active COVID-19. The source material was peripheral blood. The chain recombines TRBV27 with TRBJ2-1; 11 bases map to TRBD2. The CDR3 protein is CASSYLAGGIEQFF. As DNA, the CDR3 is TGTGCCAGCAGTTATCTAGCGGGAGGAATTGAGCAGTTCTTC.